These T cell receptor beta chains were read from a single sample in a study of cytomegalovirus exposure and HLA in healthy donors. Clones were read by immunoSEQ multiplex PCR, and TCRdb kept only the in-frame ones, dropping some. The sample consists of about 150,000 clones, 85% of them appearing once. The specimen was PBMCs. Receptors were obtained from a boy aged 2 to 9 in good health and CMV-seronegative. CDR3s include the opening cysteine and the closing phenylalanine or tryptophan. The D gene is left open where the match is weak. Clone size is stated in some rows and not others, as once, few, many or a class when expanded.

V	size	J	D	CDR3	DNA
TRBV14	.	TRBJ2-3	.	CASSQEARGIDTQYF	TGTGCCAGCAGCCAAGAGGCCAGGGGTATCGATACGCAGTATTTT
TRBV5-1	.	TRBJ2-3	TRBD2	CASSFASGGAKDTQYF	TGCGCCAGCAGCTTTGCAAGCGGGGGGGCCAAAGATACGCAGTATTTT
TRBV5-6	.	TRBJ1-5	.	CASSSQRVGNQPQHF	TGTGCCAGCAGCTCCCAACGGGTGGGCAATCAGCCCCAGCATTTT
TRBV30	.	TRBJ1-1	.	CAWSAENTEAFF	TGTGCCTGGAGTGCAGAGAACACTGAAGCTTTCTTT
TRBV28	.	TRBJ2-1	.	CASSPFNEQFF	TGTGCCAGCAGTCCCTTCAATGAGCAGTTCTTC
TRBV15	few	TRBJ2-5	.	CATSRDSSGQETQYF	TGTGCCACCAGCAGAGATTCAAGCGGTCAAGAGACCCAGTACTTC
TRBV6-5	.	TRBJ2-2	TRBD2	CASSYSVGRAGELFF	TGTGCCAGCAGTTACTCGGTCGGGAGGGCCGGGGAGCTGTTTTTT
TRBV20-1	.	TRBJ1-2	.	CSATRGHGYTF	TGCAGTGCTACCAGGGGCCATGGCTACACCTTC
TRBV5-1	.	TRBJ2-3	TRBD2	CASSSGTSGDGTDTQYF	TGCGCCAGCAGCTCCGGGACTAGCGGGGATGGGACAGATACGCAGTATTTT
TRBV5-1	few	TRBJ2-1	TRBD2	CASSLTGGQFF	TGCGCCAGCAGCTTGACGGGGGGGCAGTTCTTC
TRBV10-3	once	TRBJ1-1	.	CAISDYGNTEAFF	TGTGCCATCAGTGACTACGGGAACACTGAAGCTTTCTTT
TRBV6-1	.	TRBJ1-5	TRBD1	CASRSLSGGSQPQHF	TGTGCCAGCAGATCTCTCTCAGGGGGCAGCCAGCCCCAGCATTTT
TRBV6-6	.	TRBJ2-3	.	CASRHSGSTDTQYF	TGTGCCAGCAGGCACAGTGGGAGCACAGATACGCAGTATTTT
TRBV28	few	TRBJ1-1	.	CASRPVDRRTEAFF	TGTGCCAGCAGGCCAGTAGATCGGAGGACTGAAGCTTTCTTT
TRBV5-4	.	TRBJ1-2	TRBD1	CASSSDRGYGYTF	TGTGCCAGCAGCTCGGACAGGGGCTATGGCTACACCTTC
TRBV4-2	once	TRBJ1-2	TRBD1	CASRDRPQGYGYTF	TGTGCCAGCAGGGACAGGCCCCAGGGCTATGGCTACACCTTC
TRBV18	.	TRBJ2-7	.	CASSPLGPGDEQYF	TGTGCCAGCTCACCCCTAGGCCCGGGGGACGAGCAGTACTTC
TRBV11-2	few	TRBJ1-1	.	CASSLYADMNTEAFF	TGTGCCAGCAGCTTATATGCGGATATGAACACTGAAGCTTTCTTT
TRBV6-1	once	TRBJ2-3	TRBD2	CAGAGELDTQYF	TGTGCCGGCGCGGGGGAGTTGGATACGCAGTATTTT
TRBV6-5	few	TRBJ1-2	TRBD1	CASSYSGGACGYTF	TGTGCCAGCAGTTACTCAGGGGGCGCATGTGGCTACACCTTC
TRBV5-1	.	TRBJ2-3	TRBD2	CASSQLAGGRTDTQYF	TGCGCCAGCAGCCAGCTAGCGGGGGGACGCACAGATACGCAGTATTTT
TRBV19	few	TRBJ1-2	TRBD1	CASSRTGTYGYTF	TGTGCCAGTAGTAGGACAGGGACCTATGGCTACACCTTC
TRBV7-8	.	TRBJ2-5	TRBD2	CASSSAAELAGKTQYF	TGTGCCAGCAGCTCTGCCGCAGAACTAGCGGGAAAGACCCAGTACTTC
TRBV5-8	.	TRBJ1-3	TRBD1	CASSNQPGQMAGNTIYF	TGTGCCAGCAGCAATCAACCGGGACAGATGGCTGGAAACACCATATATTTT
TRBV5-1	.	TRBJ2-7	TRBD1	CASSLAGTGGLSEQYF	TGCGCCAGCAGCTTGGCCGGGACAGGGGGCCTTAGCGAGCAGTACTTC
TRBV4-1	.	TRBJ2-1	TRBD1	CASSQVSRGQYNEQFF	TGCGCCAGCAGCCAAGTATCCAGGGGGCAATACAATGAGCAGTTCTTC
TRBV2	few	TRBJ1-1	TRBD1	CASSGGQGRGFTEAFF	TGTGCCAGCAGCGGGGGACAGGGAAGGGGGTTCACTGAAGCTTTCTTT
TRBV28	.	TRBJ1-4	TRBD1	CASSPKQGGEKLFF	TGTGCCAGCAGCCCTAAACAGGGGGGTGAAAAACTGTTTTTT
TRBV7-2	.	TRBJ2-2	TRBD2	CASSLAPSGSNTGELFF	TGTGCCAGCAGCTTAGCTCCTAGCGGGTCAAACACCGGGGAGCTGTTTTTT
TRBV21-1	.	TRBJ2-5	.	CASSKNRRRKETQYF	TGTGCCAGCAGCAAAAACCGCAGGAGGAAAGAGACCCAGTACTTC
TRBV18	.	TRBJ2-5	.	CASSPLREGAQETQYF	TGTGCCAGCTCACCATTAAGAGAGGGTGCCCAAGAGACCCAGTACTTC
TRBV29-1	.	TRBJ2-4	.	CSVPGGGAIQYF	TGCAGCGTCCCTGGCGGAGGGGCCATTCAGTACTTC
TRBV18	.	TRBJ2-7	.	CASSPLPDSSYEQYF	TGTGCCAGCTCACCACTGCCGGACAGCTCCTACGAGCAGTACTTC
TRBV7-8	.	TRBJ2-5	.	CASSLSPAQETQYF	TGTGCCAGCAGCTTAAGCCCCGCCCAAGAGACCCAGTACTTC
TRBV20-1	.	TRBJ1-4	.	CSASGGAALFF	TGCAGTGCTAGCGGGGGGGCGGCACTGTTTTTT
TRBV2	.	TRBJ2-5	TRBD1	CASSRDRGSETQYF	TGTGCCAGCAGCCGGGACAGGGGTTCGGAGACCCAGTACTTC
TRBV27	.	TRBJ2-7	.	CASSSLGQLRAEQYF	TGTGCCAGCAGTTCGCTAGGACAGCTGAGGGCCGAGCAGTACTTC
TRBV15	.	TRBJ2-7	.	CATSSSGISYEQYF	TGTGCCACCAGCAGCTCAGGGATCTCCTACGAGCAGTACTTC
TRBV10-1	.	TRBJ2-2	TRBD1	CASSDRALTGELFF	TGCGCCAGCTCTGACAGGGCACTCACCGGGGAGCTGTTTTTT
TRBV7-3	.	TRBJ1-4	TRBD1	CASSLTGWDEKLFF	TGTGCCAGCAGCTTGACAGGGTGGGATGAAAAACTGTTTTTT
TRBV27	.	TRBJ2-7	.	CASSGPGDEQYF	TGTGCCAGCAGTGGGCCCGGGGACGAGCAGTACTTC
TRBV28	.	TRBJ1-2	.	CASSLPRLSYGYTF	TGTGCCAGCAGTTTGCCACGACTTAGCTATGGCTACACCTTC
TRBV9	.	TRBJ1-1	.	CASSVGQMNTEAFF	TGTGCCAGCAGCGTAGGACAGATGAACACTGAAGCTTTCTTT
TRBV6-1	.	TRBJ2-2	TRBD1	CASRRTGGHTGELFF	TGTGCCAGCAGGCGGACAGGGGGCCACACCGGGGAGCTGTTTTTT
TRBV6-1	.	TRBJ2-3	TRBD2	CASSESPQTSGAIYRDTQYF	TGTGCCAGCAGTGAATCCCCCCAGACTAGCGGGGCGATATATCGAGATACGCAGTATTTT
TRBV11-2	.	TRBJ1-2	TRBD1	CASSRQAGTANYGYTF	TGTGCCAGCAGCCGACAAGCCGGGACAGCTAACTATGGCTACACCTTC